This TCR delta chain appears in the sequencing data of a study of gamma delta lymphoproliferative disorders and STAT genes. Overall study: The LymphoTrack Dx TCRG Assay amplified gamma chains from at least 50 ng of genomic DNA.

TCRdb reanalysed the multiplex PCR reads via CATT. The sample consists of some 1,300 delta-chain clones, less than 2.5% of them appearing once. Notes on the study in general: Patient gamma repertoires clustered apart from healthy controls; delta did not.

Sequencing used genomic DNA taken from PBMCs of patients and controls. This clone has just a few counts. Its target is not known. The mismatch at residue 10 between this DNA's translation and the TCRdb protein of a much larger clone likely reflects a read error; the protein shown is translated from the DNA. Sequenced input: blood. The TCR comes from a human donor in good health.

As DNA, the CDR3 is TGTGCTCTTGGGGAAAAAGACTGGGGGACCAGGTACACCGATAAACTCATCTTT. Translation: CALGEKDWGTRYTDKLIF. The V gene is TRDV1, the J gene TRDJ1; TRDD3 agrees at 9 bases. CDR3 size: 18 residues. CDR1 TSWWSYY and CDR2 QGS come from the germline V gene. V was clipped by 2 bases and J by 0 bases; unmatched bases: 10.